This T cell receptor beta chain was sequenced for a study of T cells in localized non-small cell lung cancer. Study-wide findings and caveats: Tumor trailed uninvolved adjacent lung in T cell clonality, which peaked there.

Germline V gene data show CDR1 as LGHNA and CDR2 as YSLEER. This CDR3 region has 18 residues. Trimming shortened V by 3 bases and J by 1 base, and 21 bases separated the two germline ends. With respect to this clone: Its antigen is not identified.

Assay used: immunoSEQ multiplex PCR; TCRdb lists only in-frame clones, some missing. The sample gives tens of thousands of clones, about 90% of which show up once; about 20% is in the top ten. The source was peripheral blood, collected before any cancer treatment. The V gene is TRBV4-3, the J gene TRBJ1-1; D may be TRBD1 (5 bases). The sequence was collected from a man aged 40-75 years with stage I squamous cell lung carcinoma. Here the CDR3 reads CASSHPRPEGKGNTEAFF. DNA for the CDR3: TGCGCCAGCAGCCATCCAAGACCCGAGGGGAAAGGGAACACTGAAGCTTTCTTT.